Included here is one T cell receptor beta chain sequence, with context. This specimen belongs to a study of blood T cell repertoires in COVID-19. Background on the study: Acute and convalescent COVID-19 samples came from the United States, Italy and Spain.

CDR3 length: 16 residues. V was clipped by 5 bases and J by 4 bases; unmatched bases: 6. The germline V gene has CDR1 LNHDA and CDR2 SQIVND (reference sequence). TCRdb keeps only in-frame clones here, not all; method: immunoSEQ multiplex PCR. The data contain about 200,000 clones, 75% to 90% of them singletons. The sample was peripheral blood. The V and J genes are TRBV19 and TRBJ2-3; 13 nucleotides agree with TRBD2. The sequence came from a man younger than 40 who had recovered from COVID-19. DNA for the CDR3: TGTGCCAGTAGTTCCCCCGGGACTAGCGGGGCAGATACGCAGTATTTT. Translation gives CASSSPGTSGADTQYF. Filled out from reference TRBV19 and TRBJ2-3, the complete variable domain reads DGGITQSPKYLFRKEGQNVTLSCEQNLNHDAMYWYRQDPGQGLRLIYYSQIVNDFQKGDIAEGYSVSREKKESFPLTVTSAQKNPTAFYLCASSSPGTSGADTQYFGPGTRLTVL.